Each of the 14 T cell receptor beta chains below was sequenced from the same sample in a study of Graves' ophthalmopathy and Graves' hyperthyroidism. The authors amplified TCR beta CDR3 regions from RNA transcripts. Second-round multiplex PCR followed a first-round RT-PCR using HTBI primers. TCRdb used MiXCR to reprocess the multiplex PCR reads, holding one entry per CDR3 protein. The table has some 370,000 distinct CDR3 sequences, about 18% seen once; the top ten hold roughly 2.4%. The sequencing sample was made of peripheral blood. The receptor set was obtained from an adult woman with stable Graves' hyperthyroidism.

The rearrangement uses TRBV27 and TRBJ2-7; 8 positions match TRBD1. The V gene's germline CDR1 is MNHEY and CDR2 SMNVEV (reference sequence). This CDR3 contains 14 residues. The J segment lost 7 bases and the V segment lost 6 bases, leaving 11 bases of the junction unmatched. In nucleotides, the CDR3 is TGTGCCAGCAGCCTTGACAGGGGTCCTCGGGAGCAGTACTTC. Its protein is CASSLDRGPREQYF.

There are many counts of this clonotype. The chain combines TRBV20-1 with TRBJ2-7; D possibly corresponds to TRBD2 (6 bases). The germline V gene encodes CDR1 DFQATT and CDR2 SNEGSKA (reference sequence). There are 16 residues in the CDR3. With 6 bases removed from V and 3 bases from J, the gap between germline ends came to 24 bases. CDR3 protein: CSASKAGPAGLYEQYF. The CDR3, as DNA: TGCAGTGCGAGCAAAGCGGGCCCTGCTGGCCTCTACGAGCAGTACTTC.

This clonotype showed up many times. The rearrangement uses TRBV29-1 and TRBJ1-1; 11 nucleotides align to TRBD1. CDR1 and CDR2 (germline): SQVTM, ANQGSEA. Trimming cost V 4 bases and J 4 bases; bases outside gene matches: 5. The CDR3 loop spans 14 amino acids. CDR3 protein: CSVVGQGAGTEAFF. The CDR3 coding sequence is TGCAGCGTTGTAGGACAGGGGGCTGGCACTGAAGCTTTCTTT.

This clonotype was detected many times. The chain links TRBV5-1 to TRBJ2-5; either TRBD1 or TRBD2 may supply D (5 bases each). V lost 0 bases and J lost 5, with 17 bases in between. This CDR3 spans 16 amino acids. CDR1 and CDR2 from the germline V gene are SGHRS and YFSETQ. The CDR3 loop is CASSLAGTVLSETQYF. As DNA, the CDR3 is TGCGCCAGCAGCTTGGCGGGGACGGTTCTGTCGGAGACCCAGTACTTC.

At least ten counts were recorded for this clonotype. This chain connects TRBV27 to TRBJ1-1, with a possible D match to TRBD1 (6 bases). Germline loops: CDR1 MNHEY, CDR2 SMNVEV (reference sequence). CDR3 length: 16 residues. V dropped 9 bases and J dropped 1 base, with 21 bases sitting between them. The CDR3 reads CASRIISQGANTEAFF. Written as DNA, the CDR3 is TGTGCCAGTCGGATTATTTCACAGGGAGCGAACACTGAAGCTTTCTTT.

This clonotype was found many times. This chain links TRBV10-3 with TRBJ2-5; maybe TRBD2 (5 bases). V lost 5 bases to trimming and J lost 0 bases, with 10 bases between them. Germline CDR1 ENHRY, CDR2 SYGVKD. There are 14 residues in the CDR3. Here the CDR3 reads CAISLQTNQETQYF. CDR3 coding DNA: TGTGCCATCAGTTTACAGACTAACCAAGAGACCCAGTACTTC.

This clonotype occurred many times. This chain joins TRBV7-8 and TRBJ2-2, with a tentative D call TRBD2 (5 bases). CDR1 and CDR2 (germline): SGHVS, FQNEAQ. V dropped 5 bases and J dropped 6 bases, with 16 bases sitting between them. The CDR3 spans 15 residues. Here the CDR3 DNA reads TGTGCCAGCAGCCCAGGAGGACTTCTTGCCGGGGAGCTGTTTTTT. The encoded protein is CASSPGGLLAGELFF.

CDR3 DNA: TGTGCCAGCAGCTTAGGCGGCGCGGGAGTTAGGCGGGAGCTGTTTTTT. Its translation is CASSLGGAGVRRELFF. The chain recombines TRBV11-2 with TRBJ2-2; TRBD2 aligns across 7 bases. CDR1 and CDR2 from the germline V gene are SGHAT and FQNNGV. The trim removed 1 base at V and 9 bases at J, leaving 11 bases unmatched. The CDR3 contains 16 residues.

V is TRBV20-1 and J is TRBJ2-7; 9 positions agree with TRBD2. Germline V gene data show CDR1 as DFQATT and CDR2 as SNEGSKA (reference sequence). The CDR3 has 15 residues. The V segment lost 6 bases and the J segment 2 bases; nucleotides outside the gene matches: 11. The CDR3 loop is CSAPSGKDPTYEQYF. The DNA of the CDR3 is TGCAGTGCCCCTAGCGGGAAGGACCCGACCTACGAGCAGTACTTC.

This clonotype was seen repeatedly, ten times or more. The V call is TRBV19, the J call TRBJ1-1; D gene unclear. V shed 7 bases and J shed 1 base, with 13 bases lying between them. In germline, CDR1 is LNHDA, CDR2 SQIVND (reference sequence). This CDR3 spans 14 amino acids. DNA of the CDR3: TGTGCCAGTAAAACGGAGTGGGCGAACACTGAAGCTTTCTTT. Protein sequence: CASKTEWANTEAFF.

This clonotype occurred many times. The rearrangement links TRBV7-9 to TRBJ2-7; TRBD2 agrees at 12 bases. V lost 5 bases and J lost 1; bases outside the gene matches: 3. Germline loops: CDR1 SEHNR, CDR2 FQNEAQ (reference sequence). The CDR3 has 15 amino acids. CDR3 sequence: CASSRLAGESYEQYF. The CDR3 DNA reads TGTGCCAGCAGCCGACTAGCGGGAGAATCCTACGAGCAGTACTTC.

This chain connects TRBV6-2 or TRBV6-3 to TRBJ2-2, with D perhaps matching TRBD1 or TRBD2 (5 bases each). The germline V gene has CDR1 MNHEY and CDR2 SVGEGT. This CDR3 has 16 amino acids. Deletions cut 5 bases from V and 3 bases from J, with 16 bases between. The CDR3 DNA sequence: TGTGCCAGCAGTGATGAGGGGATGATCCACACCGGGGAGCTGTTTTTT. Translating gives CASSDEGMIHTGELFF.

On this clonotype itself: Since a much larger clone is just one base distant, this may be a read error. The chain combines TRBV5-1 with TRBJ2-7; 11 bases align to TRBD2. V trimming: 1 base; J trimming: 3 bases; junction bases outside the gene matches: 9. The CDR3 is 17 residues long. The V gene's germline CDR1 is SGHRS and CDR2 YFSETQ. CDR3 region: CASSLRLTSGALYEQYF. CDR3 sequence (DNA): TGCGCCAGCAGCTTGAGACTGACTAGCGGGGCCCTCTACGAGCAGTACTTC.

There are a few counts of this clonotype. V usage is TRBV5-6 and J usage is TRBJ2-7; the match to TRBD2 covers 9 bases. Per the germline V gene, CDR1 is SGHDT and CDR2 is YYEEEE. Trimming at V came to 3 bases and at J to 2 bases, leaving 9 bases not matched to a gene. The CDR3 totals 16 residues. CDR3 nucleotides: TGTGCCAGCAGCTGGGGGACTGCGGGGGGGCCCTACGAGCAGTACTTC. Its translation is CASSWGTAGGPYEQYF. The whole variable domain, filled in from reference TRBV5-6 and TRBJ2-7, reads DAGVTQSPTHLIKTRGQQVTLRCSPKSGHDTVSWYQQALGQGPQFIFQYYEEEERQRGNFPDRFSGHQFPNYSSELNVNALLLGDSALYLCASSWGTAGGPYEQYFGPGTRLTVT.